The rows below give T cell receptor beta chains drawn from one sample of a study of tumor-infiltrating lymphocytes in oesophageal squamous cell carcinoma. From the PCR reads, TCRdb called clonotypes with MiXCR, one entry per CDR3 protein. This sample carries some 14,000 distinct CDR3 sequences, roughly 51% of them seen once, and the ten largest clones take 30% to 45%. The sample was esophageal tumor tissue. These TCRs come from a male donor with esophageal squamous cell carcinoma. The CDR3 runs from the conserved cysteine through the conserved F or W. The order of the fields is V gene, clone size, J gene, D gene, CDR3 protein, CDR3 DNA. D genes are given only for firm matches. The listing skips clone size in some rows; elsewhere it reads once, few, many or a size class.

TRBV6-1,.,TRBJ1-5,TRBD1,CASSDTGGGQPQHF,TGTGCCAGCAGTGACACAGGGGGGGGTCAGCCCCAGCATTTT
TRBV28,large,TRBJ2-3,.,CASTSRDTQYF,TGTGCCAGCACAAGCAGGGATACGCAGTATTTT
TRBV7-7,.,TRBJ2-1,TRBD2,CASSLTASGLSYNEQFF,TGTGCCAGCAGCTTAACGGCTAGCGGCCTCTCCTACAATGAGCAGTTCTTC
TRBV10-3,many,TRBJ2-7,.,CAIEGVNSYEQYF,TGTGCCATCGAAGGGGTTAACTCCTACGAGCAGTACTTC
TRBV12-3/TRBV12-4,.,TRBJ1-2,TRBD1,CASSYTGDYGYTF,TGTGCCAGCAGTTACACAGGGGACTATGGCTACACCTTC
TRBV7-2,few,TRBJ2-7,.,CASSSHRASYEQYF,TGTGCCAGCAGCTCTCACAGGGCGTCCTACGAGCAGTACTTC
TRBV11-2,.,TRBJ2-7,TRBD1,CASSLRDSSYEQYF,TGTGCCAGCAGCCTCCGGGACAGCTCCTACGAGCAGTACTTC
TRBV2,few,TRBJ1-4,.,CASRRAPNEKLFF,TGTGCCAGCCGGAGGGCACCTAATGAAAAACTGTTTTTT
TRBV7-2,.,TRBJ1-5,.,CASSRDSLSGQPQHF,TGTGCCAGCTCCAGGGATTCCTTAAGTGGTCAGCCCCAGCATTTT
TRBV7-6,.,TRBJ1-5,TRBD1,CASSSAGGLHNQPQHF,TGTGCCAGCAGCTCGGCAGGGGGTCTCCACAATCAGCCCCAGCATTTT
TRBV19,.,TRBJ1-1,TRBD1,CASSPGTEGTEAFF,TGTGCCAGTAGTCCCGGGACAGAGGGAACTGAAGCTTTCTTT
TRBV12-3/TRBV12-4,.,TRBJ1-5,.,CASKGADLAAQHF,TGTGCCAGCAAAGGAGCGGACCTTGCTGCCCAGCATTTT
TRBV24-1,.,TRBJ2-5,.,CATSGAGAAQETQYF,TGTGCCACCAGTGGGGCGGGGGCCGCACAAGAGACCCAGTACTTC
TRBV5-1,.,TRBJ2-5,.,CASSFSGSQETQYF,TGCGCCAGCTCCTTTAGCGGTTCACAAGAGACCCAGTACTTC
TRBV28,many,TRBJ2-2,.,CASSRETGANTGELFF,TGTGCCAGCAGCCGAGAGACAGGCGCGAACACCGGGGAGCTGTTTTTT
TRBV7-2,many,TRBJ2-4,.,CASSPDHNKGNIQYF,TGTGCCAGCAGCCCAGACCACAACAAGGGAAACATTCAGTACTTC
TRBV7-2,.,TRBJ2-7,.,CASLDVPGILKSF,TGTGCCAGCTTAGACGTACCCGGGATATTAAAATCCTTC
TRBV25-1,.,TRBJ2-5,.,CASSDPLAAHQETQYF,TGTGCCAGCAGTGACCCACTAGCAGCCCACCAAGAGACCCAGTACTTC
TRBV6-1,few,TRBJ2-2,.,CASSEPYKAGELFF,TGTGCCAGCAGTGAGCCCTACAAGGCCGGGGAGCTGTTTTTT
TRBV3-1,many,TRBJ2-7,TRBD2,CASSQDLAGGEQYF,TGTGCCAGCAGCCAAGATCTAGCGGGAGGGGAACAGTACTTC
TRBV5-3,many,TRBJ2-5,.,CASSAGLETQYF,TGTGCCAGCAGCGCCGGGTTAGAGACCCAGTACTTC
TRBV12-3/TRBV12-4,.,TRBJ2-7,.,CASSLGPILSYEQYF,TGTGCCAGCAGTTTGGGACCCATCTTGTCCTACGAGCAGTACTTC
TRBV7-9,few,TRBJ2-7,.,CASEARSSYEQYF,TGTGCCAGCGAAGCCAGGAGTTCTTACGAGCAGTACTTC
TRBV19,once,TRBJ1-1,.,CASSMGRTNTEAFF,TGTGCCAGTAGTATGGGCAGGACCAACACTGAAGCTTTCTTT
TRBV12-5,.,TRBJ2-1,TRBD1,CASAKDRARSEQFF,TGTGCTAGTGCTAAAGACAGGGCGCGTAGTGAGCAGTTCTTC
TRBV7-3,once,TRBJ2-5,TRBD2,CASSKLAGVMDEQYF,TGTGCCAGCAGCAAACTAGCGGGAGTTATGGATGAGCAGTACTTC
TRBV7-8,.,TRBJ2-7,.,CASSLVPSPSYNEQYF,TGTGCCAGCAGCTTAGTGCCTAGCCCTTCCTACAATGAGCAGTACTTC
TRBV7-2,few,TRBJ1-3,TRBD1,CASSFRRQGARNTIYF,TGTGCCAGCAGCTTCCGTCGACAGGGGGCAAGAAACACCATATATTTT
TRBV7-2,.,TRBJ2-4,.,CASSFGFSYNEQYF,TGTGCCAGCAGCTTCGGATTCTCCTACAATGAGCAGTACTTC
TRBV27,many,TRBJ2-7,.,CASSSGRVTYEQYF,TGTGCCAGCTCGAGTGGCAGGGTTACGTACGAGCAGTACTTC
TRBV7-6,.,TRBJ2-3,TRBD2,CASSLGSAGARTDTQYF,TGTGCCAGCAGCTTAGGTTCCGCGGGAGCCCGCACAGATACGCAGTATTTT
TRBV6-1,many,TRBJ2-7,.,CASSEALGPHEQYF,TGTGCCAGCAGTGAAGCGCTAGGACCCCACGAGCAGTACTTC
TRBV12-3/TRBV12-4,.,TRBJ1-1,.,CASSLEEAEAFF,TGTGCCAGCAGTTTAGAAGAGGCTGAAGCTTTCTTT
TRBV7-2,.,TRBJ2-1,TRBD2,CASSLVTSGRFAEQFF,TGTGCCAGCAGCTTAGTGACTAGCGGGAGATTCGCTGAGCAGTTCTTC
TRBV7-8,.,TRBJ2-7,.,CASSPRDVALYEQYF,TGTGCCAGCAGCCCCCGGGACGTGGCCCTCTACGAGCAGTACTTC
TRBV7-9,.,TRBJ2-2,TRBD1,CASSHRGGHTGELFF,TGTGCCAGCAGCCACAGGGGCGGCCACACCGGGGAGCTGTTTTTT
TRBV10-3,many,TRBJ2-3,TRBD2,CAIRPGLAGGGLADTQYF,TGTGCCATCAGACCGGGACTAGCGGGTGGAGGGCTAGCAGATACGCAGTATTTT
TRBV7-9,.,TRBJ2-1,.,CASSLENEQFF,TGTGCCAGCAGCTTAGAGAATGAGCAGTTCTTC
TRBV7-3,.,TRBJ2-1,TRBD2,CASSLQAGGGEQFF,TGTGCCAGCAGCTTACAAGCGGGGGGTGGTGAGCAGTTCTTC
TRBV7-6,few,TRBJ2-5,TRBD2,CASSLAGGYQETQYF,TGTGCTAGCAGCTTAGCGGGGGGGTACCAAGAGACCCAGTACTTC
TRBV7-2,.,TRBJ2-5,.,CASSLKAGSQTQYF,TGTGCCAGCAGCTTAAAAGCCGGGAGTCAGACCCAGTACTTC
TRBV7-9,medium-sized,TRBJ2-1,.,CASSRVGPQVHEQFF,TGTGCCAGCAGCCGGGTTGGGCCCCAGGTCCATGAGCAGTTCTTC
TRBV18,.,TRBJ1-1,.,CASSLTGLNTEAFF,TGTGCCAGCTCACTAACAGGTCTGAACACTGAAGCTTTCTTT
TRBV6-8,few,TRBJ2-5,TRBD2,CASSYSRAGPQETQYF,TGTGCCAGCAGTTACTCGAGAGCGGGGCCGCAAGAGACCCAGTACTTC
TRBV6-1,.,TRBJ2-2,.,CASREPSGIGELFF,TGTGCCAGCAGAGAACCGTCAGGCATCGGGGAGCTGTTTTTT
TRBV5-4,many,TRBJ1-1,.,CASSRGRDTEAFF,TGTGCCAGCAGCCGGGGACGGGACACTGAAGCTTTCTTT
TRBV7-8,few,TRBJ2-5,.,CASSLSGGAGETQYF,TGTGCCAGCAGCTTATCAGGCGGGGCGGGAGAGACCCAGTACTTC
TRBV7-8,few,TRBJ2-5,.,CASSHPTHLDTQYQETQYF,TGTGCCAGCAGCCACCCGACCCACCTCGACACGCAGTACCAAGAGACCCAGTACTTC
TRBV28,.,TRBJ2-1,.,CASRPPTGTPAYNEQFF,TGTGCCAGCAGGCCCCCTACCGGGACGCCCGCCTACAATGAGCAGTTCTTC
TRBV7-2,.,TRBJ2-3,TRBD1,CASSADREYTQYF,TGTGCCAGCAGCGCGGACAGGGAATATACGCAGTATTTT
TRBV10-3,many,TRBJ1-5,.,CAISTGPPSNQPQHF,TGTGCCATCAGTACAGGGCCTCCCAGCAATCAGCCCCAGCATTTT
TRBV7-8,few,TRBJ2-5,.,CASSLDSLQGTQYF,TGTGCCAGCAGCCTCGACAGCCTTCAGGGGACCCAGTACTTC
TRBV6-1,once,TRBJ2-1,TRBD1,CASSEGTGGNEQFF,TGTGCCAGCAGTGAAGGGACAGGGGGCAATGAGCAGTTCTTC
TRBV3-1,medium-sized,TRBJ2-1,TRBD2,CASSPGLAGTEQFF,TGTGCCAGCAGTCCCGGACTAGCGGGAACTGAGCAGTTCTTC
TRBV7-3,.,TRBJ2-1,.,CASSIQGSETQFF,TGTGCCAGCAGCATACAGGGTTCGGAGACCCAGTTCTTC
TRBV6-6,.,TRBJ2-1,TRBD2,CASRPLAGVNNEQFF,TGTGCCAGCAGACCACTAGCGGGAGTAAACAATGAGCAGTTCTTC
TRBV27,.,TRBJ2-5,.,CASSLWGEETQYF,TGTGCCAGCAGTTTGTGGGGCGAAGAGACCCAGTACTTC
TRBV6-1,many,TRBJ1-5,.,CASSQERRGGGIRNQPQHF,TGTGCCAGCAGTCAAGAGAGAAGGGGAGGGGGTATAAGGAATCAGCCCCAGCATTTT
TRBV7-6,few,TRBJ2-1,TRBD1,CASSLGTTGWNEQFF,TGTGCCAGCAGCTTAGGGACGACAGGGTGGAATGAGCAGTTCTTC